The 9 T cell receptor beta chains below all came from one sample that was sequenced in a study of blood T cells in healthy people across ages. A sample-barcoded 5' primer and a J-beta primer mix were used in a second PCR of roughly 7 to 11 cycles. From the 5' RACE reads, TCRdb called clonotypes with MiXCR, one entry per CDR3 protein. The sample lists around 1.5 million distinct CDR3 sequences, around 35% occurring once. The specimen was blood. The source is a woman in her thirties in good health.

This sequence joins TRBV7-9 and TRBJ1-1, with D hard to call. The ends were cut back, 1 base at V and 5 bases at J, with 8 bases in the middle. This CDR3 comprises 13 residues. Germline-derived CDR1 and CDR2 are SEHNR and FQNEAQ (reference sequence). CDR3 loop: CASSLGHKTEAFF. CDR3 DNA sequence: TGTGCCAGCAGCTTAGGACACAAGACTGAAGCTTTCTTT.

This clonotype was detected only a few times. This chain links TRBV27 with TRBJ1-2; unclear D gene. Germline CDR1 MNHEY, CDR2 SMNVEV (reference sequence). V was clipped by 5 bases and J by 2 bases, with 18 bases between them. The CDR3 covers 16 residues. In nucleotides, the CDR3 is TGTGCCAGCAGTCCCGCGGCCCCCTGGTCGAACTATGGCTACACCTTC. This translates into CASSPAAPWSNYGYTF.

Remarks on this clonotype: One end of the junction is discordant with germline, which a read error may explain. V is TRBV7-9 and J is TRBJ1-1; D possibly corresponds to TRBD1 (6 bases). Germline-derived CDR1 and CDR2 are SEHNR and FQNEAQ (reference sequence). The CDR3 runs 15 residues. This CDR3 reads CTSSLPTGRGTEAFF. The CDR3 DNA follows: TGTACCAGCAGCCTCCCGACAGGTCGCGGCACTGAAGCTTTCTTT.

In DNA, the CDR3 is TGTGCCAGCAGTGATGGGCGGAGCAATCAGCCCCAGCATTTT. Translated: CASSDGRSNQPQHF. The rearrangement joins TRBV2 to TRBJ1-5; D is unclear. Germline values: CDR1 SNHLY, CDR2 FYNNEI. This CDR3 is 14 amino acids long. With 3 bases removed from V and 1 base from J, the gap between germline ends came to 7 bases. Variable domain in full (rest from reference TRBV2 and TRBJ1-5): EPEVTQTPSHQVTQMGQEVILRCVPISNHLYFYWYRQILGQKVEFLVSFYNNEISEKSEIFDDQFSVERPDGSNFTLKIRSTKLEDSAMYFCASSDGRSNQPQHFGDGTRLSIL.

A remark on this clonotype: A much larger clone differs from this one at a single base, so this may be a read error. V is TRBV29-1 and J is TRBJ2-3; D unclear. Trimming cost V 8 bases and J 1 base, with 4 bases left between them. Germline CDR1 and CDR2: SQVTM and ANQGSEA. The CDR3 is 10 residues long. The CDR3 spells CSTGTDTQYF. The CDR3 DNA reads as TGCAGCACTGGCACAGATACGCAGTATTTT.

As to this clonotype: A junction end diverges from the germline sequence, so it may reflect a read error. The chain carries TRBV4-1 and TRBJ2-1, with 7 bases that match TRBD2. This CDR3 comprises 17 residues. Looked up from germline, CDR1 is MGHRA and CDR2 is YSYEKL. CDR3 DNA sequence: TGCGCCAGCAGACTCTTGGGTCGCGGGAGCTCCCACAATGAGCAGTTCTTC. Its protein is CASRLLGRGSSHNEQFF.

The V call is TRBV29-1, the J call TRBJ1-1; D gene uncertain. Trimming took off 3 bases at V and 0 bases at J, with 14 bases between the two ends. Germline CDR1 SQVTM, CDR2 ANQGSEA. The CDR3 is 15 amino acids. CDR3 DNA sequence: TGCAGCGTTGAGGTCGGGGAGTTAATGAACACTGAAGCTTTCTTT. Encoded protein: CSVEVGELMNTEAFF.

The rearrangement uses TRBV20-1 and TRBJ2-3; 9 bases align to TRBD2. The length of the CDR3 is 13 residues. V was pared by 4 bases and J by 6 bases, with 5 bases of the junction left unmatched. CDR1 DFQATT and CDR2 SNEGSKA come from the germline V gene (reference sequence). The CDR3: CSATSGTFDTQYF. CDR3 in DNA: TGCAGTGCTACTAGCGGGACGTTTGATACGCAGTATTTT.

V gene TRBV20-1 combines with J gene TRBJ2-1; weak D call: TRBD1 (5 bases). Germline values: CDR1 DFQATT, CDR2 SNEGSKA (reference sequence). Between the trimmed V and J ends, which lost 0 bases and 12 bases, there was a span of 12 bases. The CDR3 extends over 12 amino acids. CDR3 amino acids: CSARDGQVRQFF. The CDR3 nucleotides are TGCAGTGCTAGAGATGGACAAGTTAGGCAGTTCTTC.